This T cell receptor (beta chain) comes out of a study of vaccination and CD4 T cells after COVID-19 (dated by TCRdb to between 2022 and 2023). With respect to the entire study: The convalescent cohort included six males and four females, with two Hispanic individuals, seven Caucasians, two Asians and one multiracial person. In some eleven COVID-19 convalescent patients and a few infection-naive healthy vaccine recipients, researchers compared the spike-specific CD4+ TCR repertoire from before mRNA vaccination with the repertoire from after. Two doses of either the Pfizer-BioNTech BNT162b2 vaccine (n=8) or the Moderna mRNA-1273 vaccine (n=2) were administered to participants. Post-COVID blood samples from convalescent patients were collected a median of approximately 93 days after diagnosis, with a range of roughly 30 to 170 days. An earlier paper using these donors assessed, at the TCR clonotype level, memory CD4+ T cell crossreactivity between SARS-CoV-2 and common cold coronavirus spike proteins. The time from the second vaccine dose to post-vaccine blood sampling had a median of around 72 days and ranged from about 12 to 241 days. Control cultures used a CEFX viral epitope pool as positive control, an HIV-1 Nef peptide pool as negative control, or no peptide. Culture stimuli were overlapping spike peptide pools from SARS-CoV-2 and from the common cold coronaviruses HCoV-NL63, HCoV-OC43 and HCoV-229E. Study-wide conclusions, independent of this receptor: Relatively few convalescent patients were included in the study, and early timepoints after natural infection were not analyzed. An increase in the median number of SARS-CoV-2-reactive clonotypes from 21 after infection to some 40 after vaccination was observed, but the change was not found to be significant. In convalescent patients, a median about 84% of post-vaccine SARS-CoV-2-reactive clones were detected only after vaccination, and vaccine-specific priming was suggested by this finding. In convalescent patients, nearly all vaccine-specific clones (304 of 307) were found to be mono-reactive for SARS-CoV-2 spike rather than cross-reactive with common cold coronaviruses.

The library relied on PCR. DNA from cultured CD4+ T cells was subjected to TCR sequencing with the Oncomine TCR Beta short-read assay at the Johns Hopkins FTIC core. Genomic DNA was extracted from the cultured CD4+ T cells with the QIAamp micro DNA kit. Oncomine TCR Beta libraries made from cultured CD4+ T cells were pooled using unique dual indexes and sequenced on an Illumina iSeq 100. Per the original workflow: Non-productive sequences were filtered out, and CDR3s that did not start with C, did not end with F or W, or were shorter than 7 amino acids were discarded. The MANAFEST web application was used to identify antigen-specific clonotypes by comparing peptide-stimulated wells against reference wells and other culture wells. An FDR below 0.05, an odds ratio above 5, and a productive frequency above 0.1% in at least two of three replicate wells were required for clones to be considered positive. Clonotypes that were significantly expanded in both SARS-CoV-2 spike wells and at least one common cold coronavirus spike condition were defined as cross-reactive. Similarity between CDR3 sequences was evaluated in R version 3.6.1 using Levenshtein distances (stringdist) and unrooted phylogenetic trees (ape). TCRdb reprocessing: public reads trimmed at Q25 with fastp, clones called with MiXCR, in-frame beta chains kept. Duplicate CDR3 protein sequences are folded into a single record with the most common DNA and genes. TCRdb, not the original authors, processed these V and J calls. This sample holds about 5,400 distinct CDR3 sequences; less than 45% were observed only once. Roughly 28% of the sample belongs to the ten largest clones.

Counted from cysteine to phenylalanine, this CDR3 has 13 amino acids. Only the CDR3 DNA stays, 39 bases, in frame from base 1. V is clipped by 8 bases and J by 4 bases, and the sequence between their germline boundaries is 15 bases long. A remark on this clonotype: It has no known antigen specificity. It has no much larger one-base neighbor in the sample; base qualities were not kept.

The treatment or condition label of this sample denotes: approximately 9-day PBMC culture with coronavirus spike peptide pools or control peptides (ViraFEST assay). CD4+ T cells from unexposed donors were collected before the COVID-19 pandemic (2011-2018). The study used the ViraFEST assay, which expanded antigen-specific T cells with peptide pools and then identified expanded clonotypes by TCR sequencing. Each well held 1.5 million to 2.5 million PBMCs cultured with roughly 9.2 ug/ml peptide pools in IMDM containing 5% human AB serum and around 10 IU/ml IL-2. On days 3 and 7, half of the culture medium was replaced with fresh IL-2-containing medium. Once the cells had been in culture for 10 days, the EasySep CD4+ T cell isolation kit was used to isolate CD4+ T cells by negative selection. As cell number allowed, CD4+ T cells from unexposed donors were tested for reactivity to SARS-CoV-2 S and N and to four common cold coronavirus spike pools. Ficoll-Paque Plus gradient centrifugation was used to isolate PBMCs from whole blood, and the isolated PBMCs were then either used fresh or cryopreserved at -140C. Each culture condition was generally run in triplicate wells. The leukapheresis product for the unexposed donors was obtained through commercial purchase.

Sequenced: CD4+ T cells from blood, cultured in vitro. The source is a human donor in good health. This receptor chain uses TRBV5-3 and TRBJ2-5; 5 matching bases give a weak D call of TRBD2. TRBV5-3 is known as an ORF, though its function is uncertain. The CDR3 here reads CASSPPGVETQYF. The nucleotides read TGTGCCAGCAGCCCTCCCGGGGTAGAGACCCAGTACTTC.